The rows below give T cell receptor beta chains drawn from one sample of a study of Graves' ophthalmopathy and Graves' hyperthyroidism. TCRdb reanalysed the multiplex PCR reads using MiXCR and keeps one entry per CDR3 protein. Of about 700,000 distinct CDR3 sequences in the sample, approximately 40% are singletons; the top ten hold approximately 43%. Sequencing was done on a sample of peripheral blood. These receptors came from an adult man with Graves' ophthalmopathy. The CDR3 runs from the conserved cysteine through the conserved F or W. The order of the fields is clone size, D gene, V gene, J gene, CDR3 protein, CDR3 DNA. The D gene is left open where the match is weak. A row's size may be missing; if present it is once, few, many or a size class.

clone size: once; D gene: TRBD2; V gene: TRBV2; J gene: TRBJ2-2; CDR3 protein: CASSGDGEGTGGLFF; CDR3 DNA: TGTGCCAGCAGTGGGGACGGGGAGGGCACCGGGGGGCTGTTTTTT
clone size: .; D gene: .; V gene: TRBV20-1; J gene: TRBJ2-2; CDR3 protein: CSARDPGPNTGELFF; CDR3 DNA: TGCAGTGCTAGAGATCCCGGACCTAACACCGGGGAGCTGTTTTTT
clone size: .; D gene: TRBD1; V gene: TRBV5-4; J gene: TRBJ1-2; CDR3 protein: CASSFRGYGYGYTF; CDR3 DNA: TGTGCCAGCAGCTTCAGGGGGTACGGCTATGGCTACACCTTC
clone size: .; D gene: TRBD2; V gene: TRBV9; J gene: TRBJ2-7; CDR3 protein: CASSVAGGDEQYF; CDR3 DNA: TGTGCCAGCAGCGTAGCCGGGGGGGACGAGCAGTACTTC
clone size: .; D gene: .; V gene: TRBV7-9; J gene: TRBJ1-1; CDR3 protein: CASSFRVVGTEAFF; CDR3 DNA: TGTGCCAGCAGTTTTCGGGTGGTGGGCACTGAAGCTTTCTTT
clone size: many; D gene: .; V gene: TRBV15; J gene: TRBJ1-4; CDR3 protein: CATSRDSKEKLFF; CDR3 DNA: TGTGCCACCAGCAGAGATAGTAAGGAAAAACTGTTTTTT
clone size: few; D gene: TRBD1; V gene: TRBV4-2; J gene: TRBJ2-5; CDR3 protein: CASSLDGTGDVETQYF; CDR3 DNA: TGTGCCAGCAGCCTTGACGGAACAGGGGACGTGGAGACCCAGTACTTC
clone size: .; D gene: TRBD2; V gene: TRBV19; J gene: TRBJ2-7; CDR3 protein: CASSISGASWEQYF; CDR3 DNA: TGTGCCAGTAGTATTAGCGGGGCGTCTTGGGAGCAGTACTTC
clone size: .; D gene: .; V gene: TRBV25-1; J gene: TRBJ1-4; CDR3 protein: CASRSAWEAEKLFF; CDR3 DNA: TGTGCCAGCAGGTCGGCCTGGGAGGCCGAAAAACTGTTTTTT
clone size: .; D gene: .; V gene: TRBV20-1; J gene: TRBJ2-2; CDR3 protein: CNARGRERSSTGELFF; CDR3 DNA: TGCAATGCTAGAGGACGGGAGAGGTCGTCGACCGGGGAGCTGTTTTTT
clone size: .; D gene: .; V gene: TRBV12-5; J gene: TRBJ1-1; CDR3 protein: CASGLGTAVNTEAFF; CDR3 DNA: TGTGCTAGTGGTTTGGGTACAGCGGTGAACACTGAAGCTTTCTTT
clone size: many; D gene: .; V gene: TRBV2; J gene: TRBJ1-3; CDR3 protein: CASIRDGSGNTIYF; CDR3 DNA: TGTGCCAGTATCCGGGACGGCTCTGGAAACACCATATATTTT
clone size: many; D gene: .; V gene: TRBV19; J gene: TRBJ1-2; CDR3 protein: CASSPTEGYGYTF; CDR3 DNA: TGTGCCAGCAGCCCCACGGAGGGCTATGGCTACACCTTC